The present TCR beta chain was sequenced within a study of T cell changes during pregnancy in multiple sclerosis. Germline V gene sequence: CDR1 MNHEY, CDR2 SMNVEV (reference sequence). V lost 0 bases, J lost 3 bases, and 14 bases lay in between. CDR3 length: 16 amino acids. Profiling relied on immunoSEQ multiplex PCR, and the TCRdb table lists in-frame clones only, not all of them. The data show tens of thousands of clones, 85% to 95% seen once. The TCR was taken from a female donor with multiple sclerosis, enrolled in a pregnancy study. Sequencing used CD8+ T cells from peripheral blood mononuclear cells, obtained in the third trimester of pregnancy. The chain employs TRBV27 and TRBJ1-2, with D possibly being TRBD1 (5 bases). The CDR3 sequence: CASSLSPSTAYYGYTF. CDR3 DNA: TGTGCCAGCAGTTTATCGCCCTCGACAGCCTACTATGGCTACACCTTC.